The source of this T cell receptor beta chain is a study of blood T cell repertoires in COVID-19 (dated by TCRdb to 2020 to 2021). Context from the whole study: Samples covering the acute and convalescent phases of COVID-19 were provided by collaborators in the United States, Italy and Spain. The repertoires were made available in a free public database intended to serve as a resource for research on the immune response to SARS-CoV-2. The material from the prospective study consisted of cDNA or gDNA derived from T cells, B-cell-depleted T cells, or PBMCs. A de-identified subject ID, COVID-19 status, age in years and sex were almost always included in the sample metadata. Subjects who had been exposed to COVID-19, were actively infected with it, or had recovered from it provided the deeply sampled blood TCRbeta repertoires that made up the dataset. Where available, HLA class I and class II types were obtained from metadata supplied by the sample provider rather than from assay-based typing. The samples were drawn from two sources: the first 160 participants of the ongoing ImmuneRACE study, and 1,254 subjects contributed by 6 global collaborators. Broad study findings and their caveats: Clinical and demographic metadata were provided uncurated, with the amount varying by source and participant.

Whole blood was collected in K2EDTA tubes by collaborating institutions according to the institutions' own protocols. For TCRbeta analysis, collaborators shipped samples as frozen whole blood, isolated PBMCs, or DNA extracted from either of those sample types. This clone has a single count. The antigen it binds to is not known. There are no base qualities to consult, and no much larger clone falls within one base. The immunoSEQ Assay, a bias-controlled multiplex PCR, was used to amplify TCRbeta CDR3 regions from genomic DNA. Concerning the study's data processing: Nucleated cell counts per sample were estimated from amplification of reference gene primers within the assay. Sequence reads were collapsed and filtered to measure the absolute abundance of every unique TCRbeta CDR3 rearrangement. For each sample, productive Simpson clonality was calculated as the square root of Simpson's diversity index over productive rearrangements. In its TCRdb copy, this immuneACCESS table keeps in-frame sequences only and misses some clones. Where compared with another copy, unresolved V genes explain less than half of these, and the others have no known cause. V and J calls and clone size are given by that table; D and trimming were obtained from the DNA. Counted in this sample were 60,000 to 70,000 clones; 80% to 85% of them appeared once. The ten largest clonotypes hold approximately 15% of the sample.

CDR3 length: 14 amino acids, cysteine to phenylalanine. Only the CDR3 portion is preserved as DNA: 42 bases, with reading frame beginning at the first base. CDR1 LNHDA and CDR2 SQIVND were looked up in the germline V gene (reference sequence). Trimming takes 5 bases from V and 4 bases from J, and the germline ends sit 15 bases apart. The chain is encoded by TRBV19 joined to TRBJ2-7; the D segment cannot be called with confidence. This clonotype originated in a man older than 75 with acute or convalescent COVID-19. The specimen was peripheral blood. The nucleotides are TGTGCCAGTAGTTCACATCTCTCCGGGTACGAGCAGTACTTC. Translated, this gives CASSSHLSGYEQYF.